These 6 T cell receptor beta chains share one sample of origin, sequenced in a study of T cells in Graves' hyperthyroidism and ophthalmopathy (dated by TCRdb to the late 2010s). Library preparation was by multiplex PCR. TCRdb records Illumina HiSeq 2000 as the sequencer. Amplification of TCR beta CDR3 regions was carried out from RNA transcripts. The first round of RT-PCR for the TCR CDR3 was performed with the HTBI primer set and the Qiagen OneStep RT-PCR kit. TCRdb reanalyzed the raw reads on its own, using fastp at Q25 for trimming and MiXCR for clone calling, and kept in-frame beta chains. Every distinct CDR3 protein forms one entry, paired with its most common genes and DNA. The sample table contains about 560,000 distinct CDR3 sequences; only one count was recorded for approximately 15% of them. 7.3% of the sample is in the top ten clones. Specimen: blood. These receptors were taken from a woman aged 25 to 45 with Graves' hyperthyroidism.

This clonotype was observed at least ten times. V usage is TRBV28 and J usage is TRBJ2-1; 10 bases fit TRBD1. Germline trimming cut 6 bases from V and 1 base from J; bases unmatched to any gene: 6. The CDR3 is 16 amino acids. Germline V gene sequence: CDR1 MDHEN, CDR2 SYDVKM. CDR3 sequence reads: CASSYGQGGSYNEQFF. CDR3 bases: TGTGCCAGCAGCTATGGACAGGGGGGGTCCTACAATGAGCAGTTCTTC.

The J gene is TRBJ1-1, the V gene TRBV6-5, with D tentatively TRBD1 (6 bases). The CDR3 has 15 residues. Trimming took off 2 bases at V and 5 bases at J, with 15 bases between the two ends. CDR1 and CDR2 (germline): MNHEY, SVGAGI. The CDR3 DNA reads TGTGCCAGCAGTTACGATCGGACAGCTTGGACTGAAGCTTTCTTT. Protein product: CASSYDRTAWTEAFF.

This clonotype was observed once. Germline is not matched at one junction end, which may reflect a read error. CDR3 DNA: TGTGCCAGCAGTTTATTTGGGAATCCGCCCCAGCATTTT. It is translated as CASSLFGNPPQHF. This chain joins TRBV28 and TRBJ1-5, with D hard to call. The CDR3 covers 13 residues. The germline V gene encodes CDR1 MDHEN and CDR2 SYDVKM.

The V call is TRBV28, the J call TRBJ1-1, with D maybe TRBD1 (6 bases). From germline, CDR1 is MDHEN and CDR2 SYDVKM. V shed 6 bases and J shed 3 bases, with 14 bases lying between them. The CDR3 runs to 14 residues. The DNA for the CDR3 is TGTGCCAGCAGCCCGGGGGCGCGGGACACTGAAGCTTTCTTT. It translates to CASSPGARDTEAFF.

A word on this clonotype: A read error may be the cause here, since a much bigger clone is one base away. The chain combines TRBV5-5 with TRBJ2-3; no clear D gene. This CDR3 contains 16 residues. Trimming pared 2 bases from V and 1 base from J, leaving 14 bases between. In germline, CDR1 is SGHKS, CDR2 YYEKEE (reference sequence). CDR3 nucleotides: TGTGCCAGCAGCTTAAGCCATTTCACGGGCACAGATACGCAGTATTTT. It is translated as CASSLSHFTGTDTQYF. The full variable domain, completed using reference TRBV5-5 and TRBJ2-3, is DAGVTQSPTHLIKTRGQQVTLRCSPISGHKSVSWYQQVLGQGPQFIFQYYEKEERGRGNFPDRFSARQFPNYSSELNVNALLLGDSALYLCASSLSHFTGTDTQYFGPGTRLTVL.

The J gene is TRBJ2-7, the V gene TRBV18; a weak D match, TRBD1 (6 bases). Germline V gene sequence: CDR1 KGHSH, CDR2 LQKENI. Trimming left V 3 bases short and J 5 bases short, with 14 bases between. The CDR3 contains 14 residues. The CDR3 DNA reads TGTGCCAGCTCACCTTCAACAGGGTTGAACGAGCAGTACTTC. Translation: CASSPSTGLNEQYF.